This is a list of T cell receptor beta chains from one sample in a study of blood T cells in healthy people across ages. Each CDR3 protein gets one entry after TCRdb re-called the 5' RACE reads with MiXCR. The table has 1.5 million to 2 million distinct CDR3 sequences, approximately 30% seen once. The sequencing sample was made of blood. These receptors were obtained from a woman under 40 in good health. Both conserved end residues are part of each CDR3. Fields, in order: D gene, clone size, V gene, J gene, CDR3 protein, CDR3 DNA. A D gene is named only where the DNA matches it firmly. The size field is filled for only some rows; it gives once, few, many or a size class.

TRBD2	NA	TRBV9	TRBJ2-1	CASSDPREGVMDNEQFF	TGTGCCAGCAGCGACCCGAGGGAGGGAGTCATGGACAATGAGCAGTTCTTC
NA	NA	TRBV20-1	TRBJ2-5	CSASAQQETQYF	TGCAGTGCTAGTGCGCAGCAAGAGACCCAGTACTTC
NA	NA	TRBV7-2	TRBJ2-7	CASSLVKVVIPYEQYF	TGTGCCAGCAGCTTAGTGAAGGTGGTGATTCCTTACGAGCAGTACTTC
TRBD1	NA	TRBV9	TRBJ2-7	CASSALTGSEEQYF	TGTGCCAGCAGCGCCCTGACAGGGTCAGAAGAGCAGTACTTC
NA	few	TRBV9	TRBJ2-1	CASSAENYNEQFF	TGTGCCAGTAGCGCAGAGAACTACAATGAGCAGTTCTTC
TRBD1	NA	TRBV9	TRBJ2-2	CASSVSGQGTGELFF	TGTGCCAGCAGCGTATCCGGACAGGGGACCGGGGAGCTGTTTTTT
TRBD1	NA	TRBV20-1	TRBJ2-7	CSAPRADRVNYEQYF	TGCAGTGCTCCCCGGGCGGACAGGGTGAATTACGAGCAGTACTTC
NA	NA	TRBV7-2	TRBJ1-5	CASSRGRGDHPQHF	TGTGCCAGCAGCCGAGGGCGGGGGGATCATCCCCAGCATTTT
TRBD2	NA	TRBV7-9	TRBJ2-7	CASSLVAGGPGEQYF	TGTGCCAGCAGCTTAGTAGCGGGAGGGCCGGGTGAGCAGTACTTC
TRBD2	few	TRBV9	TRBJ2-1	CASRPSGGALNEQFF	TGTGCCAGCAGACCGAGCGGGGGGGCGTTAAATGAGCAGTTCTTC
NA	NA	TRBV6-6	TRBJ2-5	CAVGWVKETQYF	TGTGCCGTTGGGTGGGTTAAAGAGACCCAGTACTTC
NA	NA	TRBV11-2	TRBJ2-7	CASSTDPSREQYF	TGTGCCAGCAGCACGGACCCGTCGCGGGAGCAGTACTTC
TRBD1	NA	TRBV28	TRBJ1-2	CASRYAGTGAANYGYTF	TGTGCCAGCAGATACGCCGGGACAGGGGCAGCTAACTATGGCTACACCTTC
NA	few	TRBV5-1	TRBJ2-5	CASRRPVQETQYF	TGCGCCAGCAGGAGACCGGTTCAAGAGACCCAGTACTTC
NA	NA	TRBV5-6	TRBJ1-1	CASSLVGTLMNTEAFF	TGTGCCAGCAGCTTGGTGGGGACCCTCATGAACACTGAAGCTTTCTTT
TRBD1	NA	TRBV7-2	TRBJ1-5	CASSKTGQPNQPQHF	TGTGCCAGCAGCAAAACGGGACAGCCTAATCAGCCCCAGCATTTT
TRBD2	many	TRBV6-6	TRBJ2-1	CASSSSGTSSNEQFF	TGTGCCAGCAGTTCCTCCGGGACTAGCAGCAATGAGCAGTTCTTC
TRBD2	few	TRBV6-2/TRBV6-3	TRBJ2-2	CASEVSSGGSGELFF	TGTGCCAGCGAGGTCTCTAGCGGGGGGTCCGGGGAGCTGTTTTTT
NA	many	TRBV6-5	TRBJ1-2	CASSYDRKGGYTF	TGTGCCAGCAGTTACGACAGGAAGGGCGGCTACACCTTC
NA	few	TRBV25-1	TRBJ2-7	CASSDPGRGPSRYEQYF	TGTGCCAGCAGTGATCCCGGCCGGGGGCCGTCCCGCTACGAGCAGTACTTC
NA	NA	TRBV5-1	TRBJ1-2	CASSLSRDVGYTF	TGCGCCAGCAGCTTGAGCAGGGACGTTGGCTACACCTTC
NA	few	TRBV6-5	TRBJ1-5	CAAGQINQPQHF	TGTGCCGCCGGACAGATCAATCAGCCCCAGCATTTT
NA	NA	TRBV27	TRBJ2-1	CASSFIESHEQFF	TGTGCCAGCAGTTTTATCGAGTCCCATGAGCAGTTCTTC
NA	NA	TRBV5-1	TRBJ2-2	CASLGGELFF	TGCGCCAGCCTTGGCGGGGAGCTGTTTTTT
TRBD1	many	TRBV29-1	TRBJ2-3	CSVGDRDGTDTQYF	TGCAGCGTCGGAGACAGGGACGGTACAGATACGCAGTATTTT
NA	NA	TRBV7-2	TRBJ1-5	CASSPIINQPQHF	TGTGCCAGCAGCCCCATCATCAATCAGCCCCAGCATTTT
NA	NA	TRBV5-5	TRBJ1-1	CASSPGPADTEAFF	TGTGCCAGCAGCCCGGGCCCTGCGGACACTGAAGCTTTCTTT
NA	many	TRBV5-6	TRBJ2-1	CASSLAGLQGTGYNEQFF	TGTGCCAGCAGCTTGGCGGGACTCCAGGGGACGGGTTACAATGAGCAGTTCTTC
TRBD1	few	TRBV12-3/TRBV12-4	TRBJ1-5	CASSFSGQGGIMGNQPQHF	TGTGCCAGCAGTTTCTCGGGACAGGGAGGAATAATGGGCAATCAGCCCCAGCATTTT
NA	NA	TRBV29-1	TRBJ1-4	CSVATVANEKLFF	TGCAGCGTTGCGACCGTCGCTAATGAAAAACTGTTTTTT
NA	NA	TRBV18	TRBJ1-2	CASSPWAGTADGCTF	TGTGCCAGCTCACCATGGGCAGGTACGGCGGACGGCTGCACCTTC
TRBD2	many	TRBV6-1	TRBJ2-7	CASRGTSRGGYYEQYF	TGTGCCAGCAGGGGGACTTCGCGGGGGGGATACTACGAGCAGTACTTC
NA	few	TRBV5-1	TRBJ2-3	CATRPGSTDTQYF	TGCGCGACTAGGCCGGGAAGCACAGATACGCAGTATTTT
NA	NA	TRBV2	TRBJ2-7	CASRLDTYEQYF	TGTGCCAGCAGATTGGACACATACGAGCAGTACTTC
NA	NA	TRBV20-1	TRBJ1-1	CSARDPKVRSQNTEAFF	TGCAGTGCTAGAGATCCAAAAGTCCGAAGTCAAAACACTGAAGCTTTCTTT
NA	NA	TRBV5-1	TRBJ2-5	CASSPGAQGTQYF	TGCGCCAGCAGCCCCGGGGCTCAAGGGACCCAGTACTTC
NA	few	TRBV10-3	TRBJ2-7	CAIWSGAGGESREQYF	TGTGCCATTTGGTCGGGGGCAGGGGGGGAGTCTCGCGAGCAGTACTTC
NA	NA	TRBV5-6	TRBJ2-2	CASSLRVWRGTGELFF	TGTGCCAGCAGCTTGCGTGTGTGGCGGGGCACCGGGGAGCTGTTTTTT
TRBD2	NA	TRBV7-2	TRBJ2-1	CASSEPRVSGGNEQFF	TGTGCCAGCAGCGAGCCTCGAGTTAGCGGGGGCAATGAGCAGTTCTTC
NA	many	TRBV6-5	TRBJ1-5	CASKGVARSSPQHF	TGTGCCAGCAAGGGAGTCGCCCGCTCCTCGCCCCAGCATTTT
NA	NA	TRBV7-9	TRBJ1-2	CASSLEQGGYGYTF	TGTGCCAGCAGCTTAGAGCAGGGAGGCTATGGCTACACCTTC